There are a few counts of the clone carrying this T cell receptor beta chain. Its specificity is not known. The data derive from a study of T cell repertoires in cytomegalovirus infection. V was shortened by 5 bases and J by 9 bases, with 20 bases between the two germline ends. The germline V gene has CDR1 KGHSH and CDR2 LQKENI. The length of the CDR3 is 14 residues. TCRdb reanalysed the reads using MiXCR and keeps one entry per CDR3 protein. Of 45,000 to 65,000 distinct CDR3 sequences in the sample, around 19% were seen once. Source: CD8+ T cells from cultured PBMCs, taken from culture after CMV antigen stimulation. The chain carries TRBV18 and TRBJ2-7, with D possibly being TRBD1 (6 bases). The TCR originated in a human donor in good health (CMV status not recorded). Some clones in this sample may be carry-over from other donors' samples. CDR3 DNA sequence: TGTGCCAGCTCATCGGGGCAGGGGAACTTCGGGCAGTACTTC. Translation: CASSSGQGNFGQYF.